The present T cell receptor beta chain was sequenced within a study of T cell responses to AZD1222 COVID-19 vaccine. A word on this clone: Its antigen is unknown.

Some clones are missing from TCRdb's copy, which holds only in-frame ones; the method was immunoSEQ multiplex PCR. The sample carries around 130,000 clones, 91% recorded once. This CDR3 region has 16 residues. CDR1 KGHSH and CDR2 LQKENI come from the germline V gene. V was clipped by 0 bases and J by 7 bases, with 13 bases between them. Overall study results and limits: Among vaccine-associated CD4 TCRs, coverage spanned spike, with dominance at 160-218 and 743-854.

This rearrangement joins TRBV18 to TRBJ1-6; D call uncertain. The receptor was derived from an adult who received the AZD1222 COVID-19 vaccine. Sequencing used peripheral blood, obtained 28 days after the second AZD1222 dose. In DNA form, the CDR3 reads TGTGCCAGCTCACCACCAAGCTCAGTAGGAAATTCACCCCTCCACTTT. It translates to CASSPPSSVGNSPLHF. Looking up the rest from reference TRBV18 and TRBJ1-6 gives the full variable domain: NAGVMQNPRHLVRRRGQEARLRCSPMKGHSHVYWYRQLPEEGLKFMVYLQKENIIDESGMPKERFSAEFPKEGPSILRIQQVVRGDSAAYFCASSPPSSVGNSPLHFGNGTRLTVT.